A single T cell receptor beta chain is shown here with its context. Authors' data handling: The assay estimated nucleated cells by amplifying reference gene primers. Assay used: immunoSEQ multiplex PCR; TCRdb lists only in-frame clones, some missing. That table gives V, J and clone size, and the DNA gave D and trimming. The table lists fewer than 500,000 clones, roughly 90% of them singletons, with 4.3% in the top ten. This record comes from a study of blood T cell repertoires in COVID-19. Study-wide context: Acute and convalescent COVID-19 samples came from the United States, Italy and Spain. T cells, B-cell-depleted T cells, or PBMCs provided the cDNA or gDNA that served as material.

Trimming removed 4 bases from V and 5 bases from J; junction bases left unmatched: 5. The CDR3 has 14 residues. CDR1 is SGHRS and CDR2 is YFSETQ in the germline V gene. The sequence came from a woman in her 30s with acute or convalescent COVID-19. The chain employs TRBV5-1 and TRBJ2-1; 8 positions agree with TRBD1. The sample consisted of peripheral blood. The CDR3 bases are TGCGCCAGCAGCGGCGGGACAGGTAACAATGAGCAGTTCTTC. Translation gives CASSGGTGNNEQFF.